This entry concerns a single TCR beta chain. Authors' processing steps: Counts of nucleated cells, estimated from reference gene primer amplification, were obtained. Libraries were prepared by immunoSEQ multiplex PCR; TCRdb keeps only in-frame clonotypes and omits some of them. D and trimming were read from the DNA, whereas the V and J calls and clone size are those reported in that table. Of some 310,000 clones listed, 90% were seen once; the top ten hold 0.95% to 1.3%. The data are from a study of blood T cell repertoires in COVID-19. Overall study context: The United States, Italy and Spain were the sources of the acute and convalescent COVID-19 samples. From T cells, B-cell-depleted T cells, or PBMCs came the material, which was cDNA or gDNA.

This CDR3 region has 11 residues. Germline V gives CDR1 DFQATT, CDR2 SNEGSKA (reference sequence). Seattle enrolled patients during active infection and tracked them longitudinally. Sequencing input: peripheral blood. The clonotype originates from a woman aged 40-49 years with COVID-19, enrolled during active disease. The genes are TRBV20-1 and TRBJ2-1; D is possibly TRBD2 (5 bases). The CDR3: CRADFYNEQFF. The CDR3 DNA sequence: TGCAGGGCGGACTTTTACAATGAGCAGTTCTTC.